These 25 T cell receptor beta chains came from one sample sequenced in a study of blood T cell repertoires in COVID-19. Only in-frame clones appear in the TCRdb table, and some are missing; sequencing was by immunoSEQ multiplex PCR. This sample yields under 500,000 clones, of which approximately 92% are seen a single time; more than 0.95% belongs to the top ten. Sequencing was performed on PBMCs or T cells enriched from blood (not recorded which). These receptors originate from a man aged 25-40 years who had recovered from COVID-19.

This clone was detected a few times. The CDR3 protein is CASTPIFSVTGKSNQPQHF. The CDR3 coding sequence is TGTGCCAGTACCCCTATATTCTCAGTTACAGGGAAAAGCAATCAGCCCCAGCATTTT. The rearrangement joins TRBV19 to TRBJ1-5, with D maybe TRBD1 (6 bases). The germline V and J ends were trimmed by 7 bases and 1 base, with 26 bases remaining between them. This CDR3 spans 19 amino acids. CDR1 LNHDA and CDR2 SQIVND come from the germline V gene (reference sequence).

The chain combines TRBV5-1 with TRBJ1-2; TRBD1 matches 11 bases. The ends lost 4 bases at V and 2 bases at J; junction bases unmatched: 4. Germline V gene sequence: CDR1 SGHRS, CDR2 YFSETQ. This CDR3 comprises 15 residues. CDR3 in amino acids: CASSEGTGGNYGYTF. CDR3 nucleotide sequence: TGCGCCAGCAGCGAAGGGACAGGGGGAAACTATGGCTACACCTTC.

The table lists this clone with a count of one. The chain recombines TRBV2 with TRBJ1-2; no reliable D call. Deletions cut 8 bases from V and 8 bases from J, with 21 bases between. CDR1 and CDR2 from the germline V gene are SNHLY and FYNNEI. This CDR3 has 14 residues. The CDR3 DNA follows: TGTGCCAGCTCCTTCAAACGTGGAACAGAAGGCTACACCTTC. It specifies CASSFKRGTEGYTF.

The chain links TRBV19 to TRBJ1-2; D is perhaps TRBD1 (6 bases). Germline assignment: CDR1 LNHDA and CDR2 SQIVND (reference sequence). This CDR3 has 14 amino acids. The V and J ends lost 5 bases and 1 base respectively, with 11 bases between them. The CDR3 sequence: CASSQGTSNYGYTF. CDR3 nucleotides: TGTGCCAGTAGTCAGGGGACAAGTAACTATGGCTACACCTTC.

The rearrangement links TRBV5-6 to TRBJ1-2; D perhaps matches TRBD1 (5 bases). The V gene lost 2 bases and the J gene lost 9 bases, with 11 bases spanning the gap. From germline, CDR1 is SGHDT and CDR2 YYEEEE. CDR3 size: 12 residues. CDR3 DNA sequence: TGTGCCAGCAGCTTCGGCCCGGACAGCTACACCTTC. This sequence encodes CASSFGPDSYTF.

This sequence joins TRBV5-4 and TRBJ2-3; 9 nucleotides align to TRBD2. The CDR3 has 18 amino acids. Germline loops: CDR1 SGHNT, CDR2 YYREEE (reference sequence). V lost 2 bases, J lost 6 bases, and 16 bases stayed unmatched. Here the CDR3 reads CASSFRIGTSPNLDTQYF. CDR3 bases: TGTGCCAGCAGCTTTAGGATCGGGACTAGCCCGAATCTCGATACGCAGTATTTT.

The chain carries TRBV30 and TRBJ1-1; D gene unclear. The ends were cut back, 3 bases at V and 0 bases at J, with 20 bases in the middle. The germline gives CDR1 GTSNPN, CDR2 SVGIG (reference sequence). The CDR3 has 17 amino acids. The CDR3 sequence is CAWSVLETIDMNTEAFF. CDR3 sequence (DNA): TGTGCCTGGAGCGTACTAGAGACAATCGACATGAACACTGAAGCTTTCTTT.

V and J are TRBV6-5 and TRBJ1-2; D call uncertain. V lost 2 bases, J lost 2 bases, and 6 bases lay in between. Germline lookup yields CDR1 MNHEY and CDR2 SVGAGI. The CDR3 spans 13 residues. CDR3: CASSYEGNYGYTF. The CDR3 DNA reads as TGTGCCAGCAGTTACGAGGGAAACTATGGCTACACCTTC.

The genes are TRBV12-3 or TRBV12-4 and TRBJ1-2; D call uncertain. CDR3 size: 13 residues. Trimming took off 7 bases at V and 7 bases at J, with 16 bases between the two ends. CDR3 nucleotides: TGTGCCAGCAATTTGAATTTGGGGAGTGGCTACACCTTC. It codes for CASNLNLGSGYTF.

The rearrangement joins TRBV28 to TRBJ2-7; possible D gene TRBD2, 5 bases. Trimming stripped 7 bases from V and 2 bases from J, with 9 bases between. The CDR3 length is 12 residues. The germline CDR1 and CDR2 sequences are MDHEN and SYDVKM. The CDR3 loop is CASTSGTYEQYF. The CDR3 nucleotides are TGTGCCAGCACCTCGGGGACCTACGAGCAGTACTTC.

This chain links TRBV28 with TRBJ2-5; no clear D. The germline CDR1 and CDR2 sequences are MDHEN and SYDVKM. The length of the CDR3 is 14 residues. V was cut by 5 bases and J by 1 base, with 11 bases left in between. This CDR3 reads CASSPLRAQETQYF. The CDR3 DNA sequence: TGTGCCAGCAGTCCTCTGCGAGCCCAAGAGACCCAGTACTTC.

This clone showed up just a few times. This chain links TRBV4-2 with TRBJ2-3, with 13 bases aligning to TRBD2. Germline V CDR1 and CDR2: LGHNA, YNFKEQ. This CDR3 spans 16 amino acids. V dropped 5 bases and J dropped 4; count of bases not matched to a gene: 6. The CDR3, as DNA: TGTGCCAGCAGCTCCAAAGGACTAGCGGGAGCAGATACGCAGTATTTT. The encoded protein is CASSSKGLAGADTQYF.

V gene TRBV27 combines with J gene TRBJ2-7; 12 bases align to TRBD2. Trimming at V came to 6 bases and at J to 3 bases, leaving 3 bases not matched to a gene. Per the germline V gene, CDR1 is MNHEY and CDR2 is SMNVEV (reference sequence). The CDR3 runs 14 residues. The CDR3: CASRGLAGLYEQYF. The CDR3 DNA sequence: TGTGCCAGCAGGGGACTAGCGGGCCTCTACGAGCAGTACTTC.

This clone has just a few counts. V usage is TRBV15 and J usage is TRBJ1-1; D is undetermined. V was pared by 0 bases and J by 3 bases, with 5 bases between. The CDR3 has 13 amino acids. From germline, CDR1 is LNHNV and CDR2 YYDKDF (reference sequence). DNA of the CDR3: TGTGCCACCAGCAGAGACCGTCACACTGAAGCTTTCTTT. The encoded protein is CATSRDRHTEAFF. Together with reference TRBV15 and TRBJ1-1, the CDR3 gives the full variable domain: DAMVIQNPRYQVTQFGKPVTLSCSQTLNHNVMYWYQQKSSQAPKLLFHYYDKDFNNEADTPDNFQSRRPNTSFCFLDIRSPGLGDTAMYLCATSRDRHTEAFFGQGTRLTVV.

This chain connects TRBV7-9 to TRBJ2-7; 9 bases are shared with TRBD2. Germline CDR1 SEHNR, CDR2 FQNEAQ (reference sequence). V lost 4 bases and J lost 5; bases outside the gene matches: 3. This CDR3 has 13 residues. CDR3 residues: CASSSSGTHEQYF. CDR3 coding DNA: TGTGCCAGCAGCTCTAGCGGGACCCACGAGCAGTACTTC.

This chain connects TRBV7-9 to TRBJ1-2, with D possibly TRBD1 on 5 matching bases. The germline CDR1 and CDR2 sequences are SEHNR and FQNEAQ (reference sequence). This CDR3 has 13 amino acids. Deletions cut 5 bases from V and 2 bases from J, with 9 bases between. The CDR3 protein is CASSLGPNYGYTF. The CDR3 nucleotides read TGTGCCAGCAGCCTGGGGCCCAACTATGGCTACACCTTC.

This sequence joins TRBV19 and TRBJ1-5; TRBD1 aligns across 8 bases. The trim removed 4 bases at V and 3 bases at J, leaving 5 bases unmatched. CDR3 length equals 15 residues. Germline-derived CDR1 and CDR2 are LNHDA and SQIVND (reference sequence). CDR3 in amino acids: CASSRQGAHNQPQHF. DNA for the CDR3: TGTGCCAGTAGTAGGCAGGGGGCGCACAATCAGCCCCAGCATTTT.

CDR3 DNA sequence: TGTGCCAGCAGCCAAGCGGGCTATGGCTACACCTTC. Its protein product is CASSQAGYGYTF. This chain joins TRBV7-6 and TRBJ1-2; D gene unclear. This CDR3 region has 12 residues. The germline V and J ends were trimmed by 5 bases and 4 bases, with 8 bases remaining between them. Germline values: CDR1 SGHVS, CDR2 FNYEAQ.

The sample holds a few counts of this clone. The identical CDR3 is also encoded by other nucleotide sequences in the sample. The chain has TRBV3-1 (or the pseudogene TRBV3-2) and TRBJ1-1, with 7 bases lining up with TRBD1. J was trimmed by 4 bases and V by 1 base; bases with no gene match: 0. CDR1 and CDR2 from the germline V gene are LGHDT and YNNKEL (reference sequence). The CDR3 covers 13 residues. In DNA, the CDR3 is TGTGCCAGCAGCCAAGGACAGGGCACTGAAGCTTTCTTT. Amino acid sequence: CASSQGQGTEAFF.

This chain connects TRBV28 to TRBJ1-1; 7 positions agree with TRBD1. This CDR3 is built from 16 residues. J was trimmed by 7 bases and V by 8 bases; bases with no gene match: 19. Germline-derived CDR1 and CDR2 are MDHEN and SYDVKM. The CDR3 reads CASGPYPGTDGREAFF. The CDR3 DNA follows: TGTGCCAGCGGTCCTTACCCCGGGACAGATGGACGTGAAGCTTTCTTT.

This sequence joins TRBV29-1 and TRBJ2-1; 9 positions agree with TRBD2. In germline, CDR1 is SQVTM, CDR2 ANQGSEA. CDR3 size: 14 residues. V shed 4 bases and J 3 bases; nucleotides not matched to a gene: 4. CDR3 coding DNA: TGCAGCGTTGGGGCTAGCGGGATCTACAATGAGCAGTTCTTC. Translated, it gives CSVGASGIYNEQFF.

This sequence joins TRBV20-1 and TRBJ1-1; 8 bases map to TRBD1. The CDR3 is 11 residues long. The ends lost 5 bases at V and 10 bases at J; junction bases unmatched: 6. The germline gives CDR1 DFQATT, CDR2 SNEGSKA (reference sequence). As DNA, the CDR3 is TGCAGTGCTCCGGACAGGGAAAGAGCTTTCTTT. This translates into CSAPDRERAFF.

J is TRBJ2-2 and V is TRBV7-2; the D gene is possibly TRBD2 (5 bases). Trimming took 3 bases from V and 5 from J, leaving 13 bases between them. CDR1 and CDR2 (germline): SGHTA, FQGNSA. The CDR3 length is 15 residues. CDR3 residues: CASSLSLAGTGELFF. Written as DNA, the CDR3 is TGTGCCAGCAGCTTGAGTCTAGCCGGGACCGGGGAGCTGTTTTTT. Full variable domain (outside the CDR3, taken from reference TRBV7-2 and TRBJ2-2): GAGVSQSPSNKVTEKGKDVELRCDPISGHTALYWYRQSLGQGLEFLIYFQGNSAPDKSGLPSDRFSAERTGGSVSTLTIQRTQQEDSAVYLCASSLSLAGTGELFFGEGSRLTVL.

The chain links TRBV12-3 or TRBV12-4 to TRBJ1-1, with a possible D match to TRBD1 (5 bases). V shed 2 bases and J shed 6 bases, with 10 bases lying between them. The CDR3 is made up of 13 amino acids. CDR3 residues: CASSLQEGSEAFF. The CDR3 coding sequence is TGTGCCAGCAGTTTACAGGAGGGGTCTGAAGCTTTCTTT.

CDR3 sequence (DNA): TGCGCCAGCAGCCTAGGGACAACCAATAACTATGGCTACACCTTC. It is translated as CASSLGTTNNYGYTF. The rearrangement links TRBV10-2 to TRBJ1-2; D might be TRBD1 (6 bases). This CDR3 is built from 15 residues. Germline CDR1 WSHSY, CDR2 SAAADI. V lost 6 bases and J lost 1, with 15 bases in between.